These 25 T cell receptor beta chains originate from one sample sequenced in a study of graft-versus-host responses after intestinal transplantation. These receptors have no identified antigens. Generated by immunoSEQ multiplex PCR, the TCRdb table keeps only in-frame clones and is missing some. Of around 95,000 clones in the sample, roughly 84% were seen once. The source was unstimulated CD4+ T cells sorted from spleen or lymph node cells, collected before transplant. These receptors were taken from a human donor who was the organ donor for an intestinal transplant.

The CDR3, as DNA: TGTGCCATCAGTGGGACAGGGGTTGGCGAGCAGTACTTC. Translation: CAISGTGVGEQYF. The V and J genes are TRBV10-3 and TRBJ2-7; 9 bases agree with TRBD1. V dropped 4 bases and J dropped 6; count of bases not matched to a gene: 4. From germline, CDR1 is ENHRY and CDR2 SYGVKD. CDR3 size: 13 residues.

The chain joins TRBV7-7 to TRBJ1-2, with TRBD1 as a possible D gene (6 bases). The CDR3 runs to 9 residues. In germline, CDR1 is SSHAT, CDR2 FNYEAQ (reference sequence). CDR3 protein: CGTGNGYTF. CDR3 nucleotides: TGTGGCACAGGGAACGGCTACACCTTC. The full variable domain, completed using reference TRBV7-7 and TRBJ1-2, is GAGVSQSPRYKVTKRGQDVTLRCDPISSHATLYWYQQALGQGPEFLTYFNYEAQPDKSGLPSDRFSAERPEGSISTLTIQRTEQRDSAMYRCGTGNGYTFGSGTRLTVV.

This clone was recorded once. The DNA of the CDR3 is TGTGCCAGCAGCTTCAGTGGGCAGCTGTTTTTT. This encodes CASSFSGQLFF. The chain couples TRBV7-9 to TRBJ2-2; D unresolved. The length of the CDR3 is 11 residues. Germline CDR1 SEHNR, CDR2 FQNEAQ (reference sequence). Trimming removed 3 bases from V and 12 bases from J, with 8 bases in between.

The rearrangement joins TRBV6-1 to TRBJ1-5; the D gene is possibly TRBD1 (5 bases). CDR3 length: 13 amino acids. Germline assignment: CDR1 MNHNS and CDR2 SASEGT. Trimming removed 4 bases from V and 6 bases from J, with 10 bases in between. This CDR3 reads CASSARGGQPQHF. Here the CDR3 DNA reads TGTGCCAGCAGTGCTCGGGGGGGTCAGCCCCAGCATTTT.

The CDR3 sequence: CAWREGQAGYGYTF. CDR3 coding DNA: TGTGCCTGGAGGGAGGGACAGGCCGGATATGGCTACACCTTC. The chain carries TRBV30 and TRBJ1-2, with 8 bases matching TRBD1. The CDR3 totals 14 residues. V shed 3 bases and J 5 bases; nucleotides not matched to a gene: 8. Germline CDR1 and CDR2: GTSNPN and SVGIG (reference sequence).

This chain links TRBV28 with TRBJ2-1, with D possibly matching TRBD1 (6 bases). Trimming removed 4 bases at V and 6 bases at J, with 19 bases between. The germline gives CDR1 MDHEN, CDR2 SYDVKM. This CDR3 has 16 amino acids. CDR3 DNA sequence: TGTGCCAGCAGTTCATCAGGGGCAGTAAGGCGCAATGAGCAGTTCTTC. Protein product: CASSSSGAVRRNEQFF.

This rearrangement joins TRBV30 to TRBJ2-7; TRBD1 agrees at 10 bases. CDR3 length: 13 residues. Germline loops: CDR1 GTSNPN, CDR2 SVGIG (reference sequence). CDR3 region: CAFRTGGSYEQYF. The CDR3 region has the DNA TGTGCTTTTCGGACAGGGGGATCCTACGAGCAGTACTTC.

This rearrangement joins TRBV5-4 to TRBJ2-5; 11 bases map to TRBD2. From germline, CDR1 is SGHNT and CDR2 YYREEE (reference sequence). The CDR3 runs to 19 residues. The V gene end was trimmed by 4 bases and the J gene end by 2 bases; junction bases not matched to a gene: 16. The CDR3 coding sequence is TGTGCCAGCAGCCGCCTGCTAGCGGGGGGCGGAGAGCGTCAAGAGACCCAGTACTTC. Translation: CASSRLLAGGGERQETQYF.

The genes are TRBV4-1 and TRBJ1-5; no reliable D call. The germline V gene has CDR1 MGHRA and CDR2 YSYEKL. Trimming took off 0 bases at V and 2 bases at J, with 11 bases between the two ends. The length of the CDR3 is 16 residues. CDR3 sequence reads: CASSQEYSDGNQPQHF. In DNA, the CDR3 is TGCGCCAGCAGCCAAGAGTATAGCGATGGCAATCAGCCCCAGCATTTT.

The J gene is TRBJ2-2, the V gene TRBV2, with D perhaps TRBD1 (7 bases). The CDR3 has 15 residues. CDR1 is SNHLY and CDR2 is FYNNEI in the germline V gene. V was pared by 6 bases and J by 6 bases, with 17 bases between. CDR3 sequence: CASSGGPQGAGELFF. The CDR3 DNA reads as TGTGCCAGCAGCGGGGGACCCCAGGGGGCCGGGGAGCTGTTTTTT. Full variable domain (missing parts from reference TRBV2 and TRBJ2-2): EPEVTQTPSHQVTQMGQEVILRCVPISNHLYFYWYRQILGQKVEFLVSFYNNEISEKSEIFDDQFSVERPDGSNFTLKIRSTKLEDSAMYFCASSGGPQGAGELFFGEGSRLTVL.

The CDR3, as DNA: TGCGCCAGCAGTCTAGGTAATGAAAAACTGTTTTTT. Translating it yields CASSLGNEKLFF. V usage is TRBV5-1 and J usage is TRBJ1-4; D gene unclear. V was pared by 5 bases and J by 4 bases, with 6 bases between. The CDR3 contains 12 residues. Germline CDR1 is SGHRS and CDR2 is YFSETQ. The complete variable domain, with remaining parts taken from reference TRBV5-1 and TRBJ1-4, reads KAGVTQTPRYLIKTRGQQVTLSCSPISGHRSVSWYQQTPGQGLQFLFEYFSETQRNKGNFPGRFSGRQFSNSRSEMNVSTLELGDSALYLCASSLGNEKLFFGSGTQLSVL.

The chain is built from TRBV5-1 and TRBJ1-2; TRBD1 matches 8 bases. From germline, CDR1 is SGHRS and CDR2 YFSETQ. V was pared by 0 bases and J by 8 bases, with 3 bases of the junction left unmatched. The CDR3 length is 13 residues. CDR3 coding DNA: TGCGCCAGCAGCTTGGGGCAGGGGGCCGGCTACACCTTC. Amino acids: CASSLGQGAGYTF.

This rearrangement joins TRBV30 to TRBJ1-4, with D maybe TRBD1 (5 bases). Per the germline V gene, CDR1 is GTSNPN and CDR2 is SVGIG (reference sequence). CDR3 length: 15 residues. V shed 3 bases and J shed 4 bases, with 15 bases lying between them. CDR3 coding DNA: TGTGCCTGGAGACTAGGGGCGAAACTTAATGAAAAACTGTTTTTT. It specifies CAWRLGAKLNEKLFF.

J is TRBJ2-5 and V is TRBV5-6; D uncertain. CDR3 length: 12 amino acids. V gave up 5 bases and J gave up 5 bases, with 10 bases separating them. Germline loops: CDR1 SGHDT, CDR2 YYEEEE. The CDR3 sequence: CASSLGLETQYF. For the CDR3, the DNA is TGTGCCAGCAGTCTCGGGTTGGAGACCCAGTACTTC.

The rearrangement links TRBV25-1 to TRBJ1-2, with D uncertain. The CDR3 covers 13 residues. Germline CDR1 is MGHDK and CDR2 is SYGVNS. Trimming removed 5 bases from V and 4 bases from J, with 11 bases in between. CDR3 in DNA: TGTGCCAGCAGTAAAACAGATTTCTATGGCTACACCTTC. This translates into CASSKTDFYGYTF.

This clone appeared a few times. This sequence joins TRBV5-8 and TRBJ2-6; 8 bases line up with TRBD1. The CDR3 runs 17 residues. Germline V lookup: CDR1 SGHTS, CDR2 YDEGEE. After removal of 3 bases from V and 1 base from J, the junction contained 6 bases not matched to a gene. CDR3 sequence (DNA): TGTGCCAGCAGCTACACAGGGGGAACGTCTGGGGCCAACGTCCTGACTTTC. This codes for CASSYTGGTSGANVLTF.

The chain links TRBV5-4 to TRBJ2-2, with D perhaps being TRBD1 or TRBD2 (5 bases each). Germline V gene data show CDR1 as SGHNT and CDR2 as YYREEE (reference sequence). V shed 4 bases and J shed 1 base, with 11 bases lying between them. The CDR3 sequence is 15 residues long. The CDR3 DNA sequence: TGTGCCAGCAGCCGCGTGGGGGTGAACACCGGGGAGCTGTTTTTT. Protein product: CASSRVGVNTGELFF.

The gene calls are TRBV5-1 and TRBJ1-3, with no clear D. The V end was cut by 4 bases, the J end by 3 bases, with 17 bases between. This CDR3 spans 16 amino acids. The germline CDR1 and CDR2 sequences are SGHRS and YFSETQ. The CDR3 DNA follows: TGCGCCAGCAGCCCTAAACGGGAGGGTGGTGGAAACACCATATATTTT. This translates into CASSPKREGGGNTIYF.

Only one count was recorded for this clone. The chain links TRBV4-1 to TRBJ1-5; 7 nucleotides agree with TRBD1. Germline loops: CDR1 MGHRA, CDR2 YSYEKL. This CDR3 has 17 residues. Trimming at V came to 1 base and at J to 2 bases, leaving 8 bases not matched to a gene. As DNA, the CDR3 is TGCGCCAGCAGCCAAGGAGGGGGCAGGATCGGCAATCAGCCCCAGCATTTT. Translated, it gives CASSQGGGRIGNQPQHF.

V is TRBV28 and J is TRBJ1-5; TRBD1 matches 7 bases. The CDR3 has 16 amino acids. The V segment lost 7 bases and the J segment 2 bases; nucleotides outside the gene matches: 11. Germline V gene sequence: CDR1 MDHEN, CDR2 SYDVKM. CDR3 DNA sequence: TGTGCCAGCACCCCTTCGACAGGGAGGGGCAATCAGCCCCAGCATTTT. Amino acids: CASTPSTGRGNQPQHF.

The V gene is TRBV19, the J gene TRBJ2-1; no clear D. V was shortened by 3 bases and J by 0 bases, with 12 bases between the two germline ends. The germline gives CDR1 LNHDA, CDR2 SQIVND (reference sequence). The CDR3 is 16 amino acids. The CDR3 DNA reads TGTGCCAGTAGTATCTCCAGGTCCCGCTCCTACAATGAGCAGTTCTTC. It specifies CASSISRSRSYNEQFF.

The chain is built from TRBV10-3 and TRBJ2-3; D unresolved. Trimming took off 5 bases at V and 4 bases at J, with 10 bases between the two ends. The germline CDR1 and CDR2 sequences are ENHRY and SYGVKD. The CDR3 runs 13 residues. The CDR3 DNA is TGTGCCATCAGTTCTTTGGTCGCAGATACGCAGTATTTT. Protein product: CAISSLVADTQYF.

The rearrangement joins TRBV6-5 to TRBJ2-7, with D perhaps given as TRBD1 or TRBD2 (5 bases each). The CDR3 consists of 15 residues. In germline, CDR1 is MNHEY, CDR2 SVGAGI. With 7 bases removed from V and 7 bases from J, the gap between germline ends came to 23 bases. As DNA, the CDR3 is TGTGCCAGCACAAACCGCCGGGACCTAACCCTAGAGCAGTACTTC. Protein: CASTNRRDLTLEQYF.

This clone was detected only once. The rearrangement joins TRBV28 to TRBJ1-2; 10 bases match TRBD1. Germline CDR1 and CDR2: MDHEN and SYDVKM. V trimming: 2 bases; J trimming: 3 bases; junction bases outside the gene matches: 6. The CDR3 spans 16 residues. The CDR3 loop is CASSLPPGQGHYGYTF. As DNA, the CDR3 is TGTGCCAGCAGTTTACCACCGGGACAGGGGCACTATGGCTACACCTTC.

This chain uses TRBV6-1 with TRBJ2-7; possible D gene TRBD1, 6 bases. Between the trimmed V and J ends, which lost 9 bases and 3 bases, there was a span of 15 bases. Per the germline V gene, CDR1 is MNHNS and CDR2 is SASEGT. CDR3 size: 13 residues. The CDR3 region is CASIKGVGYEQYF. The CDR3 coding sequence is TGTGCCAGTATAAAGGGGGTAGGCTACGAGCAGTACTTC.